This TCR beta chain was found in a study of a mutant IDH1 vaccine in newly diagnosed glioma. The wider study: Treated patients had a mean age of approximately 40 years and a sex split that was approximately 62% male and around 38% female.

CDR1 and CDR2 from the germline V gene are SNHLY and FYNNEI. CDR3 length: 18 amino acids. Trimming shortened V by 2 bases and J by 0 bases, and 20 bases separated the two germline ends. The time point here: week 5, during vaccination. Vaccinated patients received 300 ug of mutant IDH1 20-mer peptide per dose, with topical imiquimod. Assay used: immunoSEQ multiplex PCR; TCRdb lists only in-frame clones, some missing. Of approximately 38,000 clones detected, approximately 85% appear once; the ten largest clones hold 1.5% to 2%. As for this clone: Antigen: not known.

Study results and limitations: Overall, 90% to 95% of patients had vaccine-induced immune responses. It seemed that pseudoprogression was not linked to changes in the top peripheral T cell clonotypes.

The sequenced sample was PBMCs, obtained from a glioma patient whose treatment included an IDH1 peptide vaccine. The clonotype comes from a man aged 35 to 55 with glioma. The gene calls are TRBV2 and TRBJ2-7; the D is unclear. The CDR3 here is CASSELDGGPPPSYEQYF. The CDR3, as DNA: TGTGCCAGCAGTGAATTAGACGGCGGACCTCCCCCCTCCTACGAGCAGTACTTC.